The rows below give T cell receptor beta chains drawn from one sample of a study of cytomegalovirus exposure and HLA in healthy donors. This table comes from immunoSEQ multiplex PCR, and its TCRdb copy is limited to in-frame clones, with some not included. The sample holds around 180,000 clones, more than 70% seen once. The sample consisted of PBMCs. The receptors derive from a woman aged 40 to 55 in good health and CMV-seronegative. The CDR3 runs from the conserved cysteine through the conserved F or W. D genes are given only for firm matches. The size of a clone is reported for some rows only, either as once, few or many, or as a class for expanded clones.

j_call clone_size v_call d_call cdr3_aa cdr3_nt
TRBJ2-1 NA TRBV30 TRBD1 CAWSVLSTGINEQFF TGTGCCTGGAGTGTACTTTCGACAGGGATCAATGAGCAGTTCTTC
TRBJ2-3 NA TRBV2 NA CASNSRTDTQYF TGTGCCAGCAACAGCCGCACAGATACGCAGTATTTT
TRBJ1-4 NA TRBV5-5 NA CASSPMGGRNEKLFF TGTGCCAGCAGCCCTATGGGGGGAAGGAATGAAAAACTGTTTTTT
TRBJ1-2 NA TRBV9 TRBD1 CASSVATGVTYGYTF TGTGCCAGCAGCGTAGCGACAGGGGTAACCTATGGCTACACCTTC
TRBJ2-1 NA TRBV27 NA CASSLWQGMGNEQFF TGTGCCAGCAGTTTATGGCAGGGGATGGGCAATGAGCAGTTCTTC
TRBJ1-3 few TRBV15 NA CATSRDHSAGDGNTIYF TGTGCCACCAGCAGAGATCATAGCGCAGGGGACGGAAACACCATATATTTT
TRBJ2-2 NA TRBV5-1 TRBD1 CASSLGQGLGGELFF TGCGCCAGCAGCTTGGGACAGGGCCTCGGCGGGGAGCTGTTTTTT
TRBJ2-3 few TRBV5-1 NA CASSLAPSTDTQYF TGCGCCAGCAGCTTGGCCCCAAGCACAGATACGCAGTATTTT
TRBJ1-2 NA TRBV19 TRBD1 CASSSGTGGIYGYTF TGTGCCAGTAGTTCCGGGACAGGGGGAATTTATGGCTACACCTTC
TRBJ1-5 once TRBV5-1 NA CASSIDSAQPQHF TGCGCCAGCAGCATTGACAGTGCCCAGCCCCAGCATTTT
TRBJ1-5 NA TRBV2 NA CASAGEGSPQHF TGTGCCAGCGCCGGGGAGGGTTCGCCCCAGCATTTT
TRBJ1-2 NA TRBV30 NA CAWSPSWGTLGYTF TGTGCCTGGAGTCCCTCCTGGGGGACACTTGGCTACACCTTC
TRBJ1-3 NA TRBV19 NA CASSPTGSFSGNTIYF TGTGCCAGTAGTCCAACAGGGAGTTTCTCTGGAAACACCATATATTTT
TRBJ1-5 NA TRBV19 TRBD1 CATRGAAYSNQPQHF TGTGCCACCAGGGGGGCAGCCTATAGCAATCAGCCCCAGCATTTT
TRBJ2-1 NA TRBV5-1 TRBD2 CASSLGNGGYNEQFF TGCGCCAGCAGCTTGGGTAACGGGGGGTACAATGAGCAGTTCTTC
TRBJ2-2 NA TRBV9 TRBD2 CASSPTSGRAGELFF TGTGCCAGCAGCCCGACTAGCGGGAGGGCCGGGGAGCTGTTTTTT
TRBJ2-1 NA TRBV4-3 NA CASSQDLYNEQFF TGCGCCAGCAGCCAGGACTTATACAATGAGCAGTTCTTC
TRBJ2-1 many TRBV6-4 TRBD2 CASSDFSSGDYNEQFF TGTGCCAGCAGTGACTTTTCTAGCGGGGATTACAATGAGCAGTTCTTC